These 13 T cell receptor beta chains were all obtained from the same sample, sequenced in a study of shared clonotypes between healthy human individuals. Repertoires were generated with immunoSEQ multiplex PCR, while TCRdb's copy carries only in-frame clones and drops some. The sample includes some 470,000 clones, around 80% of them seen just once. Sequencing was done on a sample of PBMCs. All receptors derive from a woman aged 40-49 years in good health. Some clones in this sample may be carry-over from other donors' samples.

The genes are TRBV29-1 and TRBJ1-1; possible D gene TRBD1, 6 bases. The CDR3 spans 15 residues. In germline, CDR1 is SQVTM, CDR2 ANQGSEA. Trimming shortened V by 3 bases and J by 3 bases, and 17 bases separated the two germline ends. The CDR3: CSVENPKGGDTEAFF. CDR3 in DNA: TGCAGCGTTGAGAACCCGAAAGGGGGGGACACTGAAGCTTTCTTT.

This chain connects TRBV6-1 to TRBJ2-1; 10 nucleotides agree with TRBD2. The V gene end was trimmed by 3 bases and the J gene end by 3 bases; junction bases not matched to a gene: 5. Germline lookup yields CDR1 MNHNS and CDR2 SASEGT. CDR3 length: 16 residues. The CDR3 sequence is CASSDRLAGNYNEQFF. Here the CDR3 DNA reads TGTGCCAGCAGTGACCGACTAGCGGGTAACTACAATGAGCAGTTCTTC.

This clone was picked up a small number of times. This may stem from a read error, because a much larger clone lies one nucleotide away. CDR3 in amino acids: CASSDRENTEAFF. The CDR3 nucleotides read TGTGCCAGCAGTGACAGGGAGAACACTGAAGCTTTCTTT. The chain links TRBV2 to TRBJ1-1; D perhaps matches TRBD1 (5 bases). V was shortened by 3 bases and J by 1 base, with 6 bases between the two germline ends. CDR1 SNHLY and CDR2 FYNNEI come from the germline V gene. CDR3 length: 13 amino acids.

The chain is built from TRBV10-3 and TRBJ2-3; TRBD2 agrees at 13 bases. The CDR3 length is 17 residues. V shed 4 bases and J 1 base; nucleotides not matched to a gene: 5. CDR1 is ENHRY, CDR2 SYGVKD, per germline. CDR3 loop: CAISGRTSGSGTDTQYF. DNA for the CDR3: TGTGCCATCAGTGGAAGGACTAGCGGGAGTGGCACAGATACGCAGTATTTT.

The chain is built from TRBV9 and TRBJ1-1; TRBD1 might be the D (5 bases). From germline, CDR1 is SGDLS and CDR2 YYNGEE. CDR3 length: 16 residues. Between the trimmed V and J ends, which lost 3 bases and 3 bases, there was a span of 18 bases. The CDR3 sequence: CASSAPVQGWDTEAFF. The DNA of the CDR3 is TGTGCCAGCAGCGCCCCTGTGCAGGGATGGGACACTGAAGCTTTCTTT.

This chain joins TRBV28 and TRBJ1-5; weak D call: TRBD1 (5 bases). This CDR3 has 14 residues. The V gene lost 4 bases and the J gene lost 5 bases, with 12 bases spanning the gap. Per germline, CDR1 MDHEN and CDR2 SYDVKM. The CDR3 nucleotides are TGTGCCAGCAGTTGGTGGGACGGCGATCAGCCCCAGCATTTT. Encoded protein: CASSWWDGDQPQHF.

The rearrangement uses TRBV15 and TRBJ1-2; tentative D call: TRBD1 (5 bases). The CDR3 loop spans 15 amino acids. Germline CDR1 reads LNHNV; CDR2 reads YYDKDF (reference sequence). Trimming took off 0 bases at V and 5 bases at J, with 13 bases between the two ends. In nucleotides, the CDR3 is TGTGCCACCAGCAGAGAATTTGGGACGGTTTATGGCTACACCTTC. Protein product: CATSREFGTVYGYTF.

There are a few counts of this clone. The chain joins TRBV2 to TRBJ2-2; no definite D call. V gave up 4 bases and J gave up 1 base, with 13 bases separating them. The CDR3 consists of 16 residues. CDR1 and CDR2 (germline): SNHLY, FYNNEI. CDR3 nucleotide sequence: TGTGCCAGCAGTGCATTGGCCTTCCAGAACACCGGGGAGCTGTTTTTT. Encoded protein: CASSALAFQNTGELFF.

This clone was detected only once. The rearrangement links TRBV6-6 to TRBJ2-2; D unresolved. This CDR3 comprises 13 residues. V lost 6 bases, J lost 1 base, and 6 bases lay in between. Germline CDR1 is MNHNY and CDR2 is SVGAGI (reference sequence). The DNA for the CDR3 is TGTGCCAGCAGGCCGGGGAACACCGGGGAGCTGTTTTTT. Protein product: CASRPGNTGELFF.

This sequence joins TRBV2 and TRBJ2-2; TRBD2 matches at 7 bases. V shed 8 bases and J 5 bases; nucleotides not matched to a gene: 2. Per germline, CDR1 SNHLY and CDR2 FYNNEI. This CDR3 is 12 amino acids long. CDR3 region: CASGGETGELFF. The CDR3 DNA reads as TGTGCCAGCGGGGGGGAGACCGGGGAGCTGTTTTTT.

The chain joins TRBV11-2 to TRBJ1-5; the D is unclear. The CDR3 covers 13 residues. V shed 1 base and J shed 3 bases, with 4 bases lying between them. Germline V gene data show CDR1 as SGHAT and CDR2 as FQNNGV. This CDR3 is CASSLVDNQPQHF. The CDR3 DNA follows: TGTGCCAGCAGCTTAGTTGACAATCAGCCCCAGCATTTT.

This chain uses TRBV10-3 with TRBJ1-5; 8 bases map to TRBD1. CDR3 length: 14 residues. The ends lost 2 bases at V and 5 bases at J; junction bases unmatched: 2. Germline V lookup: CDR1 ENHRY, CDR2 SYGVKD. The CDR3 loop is CAISEGQGDQPQHF. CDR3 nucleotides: TGTGCCATCAGTGAGGGACAGGGAGATCAGCCCCAGCATTTT.

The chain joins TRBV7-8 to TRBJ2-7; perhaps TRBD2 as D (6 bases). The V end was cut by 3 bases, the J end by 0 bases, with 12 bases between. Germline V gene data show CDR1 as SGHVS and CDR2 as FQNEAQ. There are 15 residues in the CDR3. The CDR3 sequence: CASSFLSGPSYEQYF. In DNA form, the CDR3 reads TGTGCCAGCAGCTTTCTTAGCGGACCCTCCTACGAGCAGTACTTC.